These 28 T cell receptor beta chains share one sample of origin, sequenced in a study of T cells after yellow fever vaccination. TCRdb re-analysed the 5' RACE reads in MiXCR, keeping a single row per CDR3 protein. This table holds some 400,000 distinct CDR3 sequences, 6% to 8% found once. The source was PBMCs, collected 5 days after the yellow fever booster vaccination. The source is a man aged 25-40 years who received the YFV17D yellow fever vaccine.

The chain employs TRBV2 and TRBJ1-5, with 8 bases aligning to TRBD1. Germline V lookup: CDR1 SNHLY, CDR2 FYNNEI. With 7 bases clipped from V and 2 bases from J, the junction kept 4 bases outside the gene matches. The CDR3 consists of 14 residues. The CDR3 reads CASNLDRGNQPQHF. The CDR3 DNA follows: TGTGCCAGCAACCTGGACAGGGGCAATCAGCCCCAGCATTTT.

This clonotype came up a few times. V is TRBV20-1 and J is TRBJ2-7; weak D call: TRBD1 (6 bases). Germline-derived CDR1 and CDR2 are DFQATT and SNEGSKA (reference sequence). Trimming took off 0 bases at V and 6 bases at J, with 12 bases between the two ends. This CDR3 comprises 13 residues. CDR3 DNA sequence: TGCAGTGCTAGAGATACAGGGCGAGGCGAGCAGTACTTC. Amino acid sequence: CSARDTGRGEQYF.

The rearrangement joins TRBV3-1 to TRBJ2-1; D possibly uses TRBD1 or TRBD2 (5 bases each). The CDR3 is 14 amino acids. Germline V gives CDR1 LGHDT, CDR2 YNNKEL (reference sequence). With 4 bases removed from V and 5 bases from J, the gap between germline ends came to 12 bases. The CDR3 here is CASSPRDRNNEQFF. DNA for the CDR3: TGTGCCAGCAGCCCCCGGGACCGCAACAATGAGCAGTTCTTC.

This clonotype was seen repeatedly, ten times or more. The J gene is TRBJ2-2, the V gene TRBV7-2, with D maybe TRBD1 (5 bases). Trimming shortened V by 2 bases and J by 2 bases, and 9 bases separated the two germline ends. The germline CDR1 and CDR2 sequences are SGHTA and FQGNSA. The length of the CDR3 is 15 residues. CDR3 DNA: TGTGCCAGCAGCTTAAGGGGTAGTAACACCGGGGAGCTGTTTTTT. This codes for CASSLRGSNTGELFF.

There are many counts of this clonotype. This chain connects TRBV7-2 to TRBJ2-1; TRBD2 matches at 7 bases. This CDR3 comprises 15 residues. Per germline, CDR1 SGHTA and CDR2 FQGNSA. With 5 bases clipped from V and 10 bases from J, the junction kept 14 bases outside the gene matches. In nucleotides, the CDR3 is TGTGCCAGCAGCCAAAGCTGGCTAGCGGCCGGGGAGCAGTTCTTC. This encodes CASSQSWLAAGEQFF.

This clonotype was picked up many times. The chain carries TRBV29-1 and TRBJ2-7; TRBD1 matches at 8 bases. Looked up from germline, CDR1 is SQVTM and CDR2 is ANQGSEA. V dropped 3 bases and J dropped 2; count of bases not matched to a gene: 3. CDR3 length equals 13 residues. This CDR3 reads CSVDRTGTYEQYF. The CDR3 DNA follows: TGCAGCGTTGACCGGACAGGGACCTACGAGCAGTACTTC.

This clonotype was counted only a few times. The chain combines TRBV10-3 with TRBJ2-7, with D perhaps matching TRBD2 (5 bases). Per the germline V gene, CDR1 is ENHRY and CDR2 is SYGVKD. The CDR3 spans 15 residues. Trimming took 1 base from V and 3 from J, leaving 13 bases between them. CDR3 loop: CAISELLASRYEQYF. DNA for the CDR3: TGTGCCATCAGTGAGTTGCTAGCTAGTCGCTACGAGCAGTACTTC.

V gene TRBV23-1 combines with J gene TRBJ2-5; no clear D. TRBV23-1 is noted as an ORF with a role that remains uncertain. This CDR3 is built from 11 residues. V dropped 6 bases and J dropped 10 bases, with 12 bases sitting between them. The CDR3: CASRRQVRQYF. CDR3 sequence (DNA): TGCGCCAGCAGGCGACAAGTGCGCCAGTACTTC.

This clonotype has just a few counts. The V and J genes are TRBV3-1 and TRBJ2-1; possibly TRBD1 for D (5 bases). The ends were cut back, 1 base at V and 8 bases at J, with 15 bases in the middle. This CDR3 has 15 amino acids. Per germline, CDR1 LGHDT and CDR2 YNNKEL (reference sequence). DNA for the CDR3: TGTGCCAGCAGCCAAGGGAGTGAGACAGTGGATGAGCAGTTCTTC. Encoded protein: CASSQGSETVDEQFF.

This clonotype was seen only a few times. V gene TRBV19 combines with J gene TRBJ2-1; 10 bases map to TRBD2. The V segment lost 2 bases and the J segment 7 bases; nucleotides outside the gene matches: 2. The germline V gene has CDR1 LNHDA and CDR2 SQIVND (reference sequence). The CDR3 extends over 14 amino acids. CDR3 in DNA: TGTGCCAGTAGTATACTAGCGGGAGATAATGAGCAGTTCTTC. Protein sequence: CASSILAGDNEQFF.

The chain combines TRBV6-1 with TRBJ1-5, with D possibly matching TRBD1 (6 bases). Germline V gene data show CDR1 as MNHNS and CDR2 as SASEGT. CDR3 length: 14 amino acids. Trimming cost V 8 bases and J 4 bases, with 15 bases left between them. CDR3 DNA sequence: TGTGCCAGCGGTAAGGGACAACCTAATCAGCCCCAGCATTTT. This translates into CASGKGQPNQPQHF.

This clonotype was found a few times. This rearrangement joins TRBV10-2 to TRBJ2-7; 7 bases are a match to TRBD1. CDR1 and CDR2 from the germline V gene are WSHSY and SAAADI. This CDR3 contains 15 residues. V lost 3 bases and J lost 3; bases outside the gene matches: 8. CDR3 coding DNA: TGCGCCAGCAGTGATATTGGGGACAGCCACTACGAGCAGTACTTC. Amino acid sequence: CASSDIGDSHYEQYF.

This clonotype was observed many times. The CDR3 reads CASSPFRDTPDEQYF. Here the CDR3 DNA reads TGTGCCAGCAGCCCATTCCGGGACACCCCCGACGAGCAGTACTTC. The rearrangement links TRBV3-1 to TRBJ2-7, with TRBD1 as a possible D gene (6 bases). The CDR3 covers 15 residues. Per germline, CDR1 LGHDT and CDR2 YNNKEL (reference sequence). V lost 4 bases to trimming and J lost 5 bases, with 18 bases between them.

This clonotype was seen at least ten times. The genes are TRBV5-6 and TRBJ2-5; perhaps D is TRBD1 or TRBD2 (6 bases each). Looked up from germline, CDR1 is SGHDT and CDR2 is YYEEEE. With 7 bases removed from V and 4 bases from J, the gap between germline ends came to 23 bases. This CDR3 spans 16 amino acids. CDR3 residues: CASQAETRGFLETQYF. The CDR3 region has the DNA TGTGCCAGCCAGGCGGAGACTAGGGGGTTTTTAGAGACCCAGTACTTC.

This clonotype was found a few times. The rearrangement uses TRBV11-2 and TRBJ2-2; maybe TRBD1 (6 bases). V was trimmed by 6 bases and J by 7 bases, leaving 15 bases between them. The CDR3 has 14 residues. CDR1 and CDR2 from the germline V gene are SGHAT and FQNNGV. Here the CDR3 reads CASRKGVNDGELFF. The DNA for the CDR3 is TGTGCCAGCAGGAAGGGGGTTAATGACGGGGAGCTGTTTTTT. Combining the CDR3 with reference TRBV11-2 and TRBJ2-2 gives the whole variable domain EAGVAQSPRYKIIEKRQSVAFWCNPISGHATLYWYQQILGQGPKLLIQFQNNGVVDDSQLPKDRFSAERLKGVDSTLKIQPAKLEDSAVYLCASRKGVNDGELFFGEGSRLTVL.

J is TRBJ2-3 and V is TRBV6-5; no definite D call. The CDR3 length is 14 residues. The germline CDR1 and CDR2 sequences are MNHEY and SVGAGI. V was clipped by 2 bases and J by 2 bases, with 8 bases between them. The CDR3 sequence: CASSYGLSTDTQYF. CDR3 nucleotides: TGTGCCAGCAGTTACGGTTTGTCCACAGATACGCAGTATTTT.

This clonotype was seen at least ten times. The chain couples TRBV20-1 to TRBJ1-6, with a weak D call TRBD1 (6 bases). Trimming stripped 6 bases from V and 5 bases from J, with 17 bases between. CDR3 length: 15 amino acids. CDR1 is DFQATT, CDR2 SNEGSKA, per germline (reference sequence). CDR3 nucleotide sequence: TGCAGTGCCCGATGGGGGGGGGCAAATAATTCACCCCTCCACTTT. The encoded protein is CSARWGGANNSPLHF.

The chain is built from TRBV5-1 and TRBJ1-1; 7 bases are shared with TRBD1. Trimming removed 7 bases from V and 1 base from J; junction bases left unmatched: 7. Germline CDR1 is SGHRS and CDR2 is YFSETQ. There are 14 residues in the CDR3. CDR3: CASVAGTANTEAFF. As DNA, the CDR3 is TGCGCCAGCGTCGCCGGGACAGCGAACACTGAAGCTTTCTTT.

In its sample, this clonotype was seen many times. V gene TRBV5-4 combines with J gene TRBJ1-4, with D possibly being TRBD1 (5 bases). This CDR3 is 14 amino acids long. Germline V gives CDR1 SGHNT, CDR2 YYREEE (reference sequence). The ends were cut back, 4 bases at V and 6 bases at J, with 13 bases in the middle. DNA for the CDR3: TGTGCCAGCAGCCCCTCACAGGTTGATGAAAAACTGTTTTTT. Translation: CASSPSQVDEKLFF.

This clonotype was counted between two and nine times. V usage is TRBV20-1 and J usage is TRBJ2-7; 7 bases fit TRBD1. The germline V gene has CDR1 DFQATT and CDR2 SNEGSKA (reference sequence). The V gene end was trimmed by 5 bases and the J gene end by 6 bases; junction bases not matched to a gene: 7. CDR3 size: 12 residues. The CDR3 sequence: CSAYQGVGEQYF. CDR3 nucleotides: TGCAGTGCTTATCAGGGGGTAGGCGAGCAGTACTTC.

This chain links TRBV29-1 with TRBJ2-7; D may be TRBD2 (6 bases). CDR1 is SQVTM and CDR2 is ANQGSEA in the germline V gene. The CDR3 is made up of 12 amino acids. The V end lost 7 bases, the J end lost 7 bases, and 17 bases lay between the germline ends. This chain's CDR3 is CSAGDRGWEQYF. CDR3 nucleotide sequence: TGCAGCGCCGGCGACCGGGGGTGGGAGCAGTACTTC.

This clonotype has just a few counts. This CDR3 reads CSVLPASDYEQFF. The CDR3 DNA follows: TGCAGCGTTCTTCCCGCTAGCGACTATGAGCAGTTCTTC. This chain joins TRBV29-1 and TRBJ2-1; D is possibly TRBD2 (6 bases). The V end lost 5 bases, the J end lost 8 bases, and 16 bases lay between the germline ends. Germline V gene data show CDR1 as SQVTM and CDR2 as ANQGSEA. The CDR3 consists of 13 residues.

This clonotype was detected ten times or more. This chain links TRBV10-3 with TRBJ2-3, with D uncertain. This CDR3 is built from 13 residues. V was trimmed by 6 bases and J by 0 bases, leaving 7 bases between them. CDR1 is ENHRY, CDR2 SYGVKD, per germline. Here the CDR3 DNA reads TGTGCCATCAGAAGCGCTAGCACAGATACGCAGTATTTT. The encoded protein is CAIRSASTDTQYF.

The genes are TRBV19 and TRBJ2-1; 8 bases fit TRBD2. Trimming removed 5 bases from V and 5 bases from J; junction bases left unmatched: 5. The CDR3 runs to 14 residues. Germline V gene sequence: CDR1 LNHDA, CDR2 SQIVND (reference sequence). This CDR3 is CASSVSGGNNEQFF. DNA of the CDR3: TGTGCCAGTAGTGTGAGCGGGGGTAACAATGAGCAGTTCTTC.

This chain uses TRBV27 with TRBJ2-3; D not resolved. The CDR3 is 15 residues long. Looked up from germline, CDR1 is MNHEY and CDR2 is SMNVEV (reference sequence). V lost 5 bases and J lost 1, with 13 bases in between. The CDR3 DNA sequence: TGTGCCAGCAGTCGACGCCCTTCGGGCACAGATACGCAGTATTTT. Its protein product is CASSRRPSGTDTQYF.

This clonotype was counted at least ten times. The rearrangement joins TRBV5-1 to TRBJ2-7, with 9 positions matching TRBD2. This CDR3 contains 14 residues. Looked up from germline, CDR1 is SGHRS and CDR2 is YFSETQ. Germline trimming cut 4 bases from V and 2 bases from J; bases unmatched to any gene: 4. The CDR3 DNA follows: TGCGCCAGCAGCAGGACTAGCGAACCCTACGAGCAGTACTTC. It specifies CASSRTSEPYEQYF.

In this sample, this clonotype turned up many times. The chain combines TRBV7-3 with TRBJ2-2; D remains unclear. This CDR3 region has 12 residues. The germline V gene has CDR1 SGHTA and CDR2 FQGTGA. Trimming pared 2 bases from V and 6 bases from J, leaving 4 bases between. CDR3 nucleotide sequence: TGTGCCAGCAGCTTAGTACCCGGGGAGCTGTTTTTT. Its translation: CASSLVPGELFF.

This clonotype came up a few times. The V and J genes are TRBV20-1 and TRBJ2-3; possible D gene TRBD2, 5 bases. Germline-derived CDR1 and CDR2 are DFQATT and SNEGSKA (reference sequence). V gave up 0 bases and J gave up 4 bases, with 8 bases separating them. This CDR3 has 13 amino acids. CDR3 sequence reads: CSARDSSPDTQYF. The CDR3 region has the DNA TGCAGTGCTAGAGACTCTAGCCCAGATACGCAGTATTTT.